This T cell receptor beta chain comes out of a study of shared clonotypes between healthy human individuals. Overall study: Each donor had three CD4 naive, three CD4 memory, two CD8 naive and one CD8 memory plate.

This table comes from immunoSEQ multiplex PCR, and its TCRdb copy is limited to in-frame clones, with some not included. This sample has under 2,000,000 clones, with about 95% found just once. The naive CD8 subset, CD45RO-negative cells positively selected for CCR7, excluded terminally differentiated effector memory CD45RA+ cells. Germline V gene lookup returns CDR1 MNHEY and CDR2 SMNVEV (reference sequence). The CDR3 sequence is 16 residues long. Trimming cost V 2 bases and J 4 bases; bases outside gene matches: 8. The source is a man aged 18 to 35 in good health. The chain uses TRBV27 and TRBJ2-1, with 7 bases that match TRBD2. Sample: naive CD8+ T cells sorted from blood. The CDR3 here is CASSLLTAGIYNEQFF. CDR3 coding DNA: TGTGCCAGCAGTTTACTCACAGCGGGAATATACAATGAGCAGTTCTTC.